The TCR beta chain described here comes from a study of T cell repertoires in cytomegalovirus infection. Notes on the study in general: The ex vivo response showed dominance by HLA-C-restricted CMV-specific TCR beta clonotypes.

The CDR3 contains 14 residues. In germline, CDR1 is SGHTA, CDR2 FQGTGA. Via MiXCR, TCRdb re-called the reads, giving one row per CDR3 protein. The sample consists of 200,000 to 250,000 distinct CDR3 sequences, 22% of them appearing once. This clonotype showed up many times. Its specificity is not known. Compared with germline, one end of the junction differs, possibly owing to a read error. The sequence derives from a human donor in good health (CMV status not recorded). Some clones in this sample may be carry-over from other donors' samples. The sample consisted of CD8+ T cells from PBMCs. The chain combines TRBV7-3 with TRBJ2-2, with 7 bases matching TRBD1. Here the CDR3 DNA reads TGTGCCAGCAGCCCACAGGGGAACGCCGGGGAGCTGTTTTTT. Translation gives CASSPQGNAGELFF.